This TCR beta chain was found in a study of CD8 T cells in Susac syndrome. A quantity of about 0.45 to 1 ug RNA underwent reverse transcription using random hexamers. The method of amplification for TCR beta CDR3 was immunoSEQ multiplex PCR, covering 54 Vbeta and 13 Jbeta. One entry per CDR3 protein, called by TCRdb with MiXCR from the immunoSEQ multiplex PCR reads. The sample lists approximately 100,000 distinct CDR3 sequences, 90% to 96% occurring once. The germline CDR1 and CDR2 sequences are SGHTA and FQGTGA. With 2 bases clipped from V and 7 bases from J, the junction kept 3 bases outside the gene matches. The CDR3 spans 15 residues. Sequencing of TCR beta was carried out in blood CD8+ and CD4+ T cells. TEMRA cells were FACS-enriched and CD8+ and CD4+ T cells negatively isolated.

Sequenced: CD4+ T cells from PBMCs. The receptor's source is a human donor in good health. The V call is TRBV7-3, the J call TRBJ1-6; 9 nucleotides match TRBD1. The CDR3 is CASSLAGTGNSPLHF. The CDR3 nucleotides read TGTGCCAGCAGCTTAGCCGGGACAGGGAATTCACCCCTCCACTTT.